The 16 T cell receptor beta chains listed next were all sequenced from one sample in a study of CD8+ T cells in alopecia areata. Investigators isolated RNA and reverse transcribed it into cDNA to act as the sequencing template. Data came from immunoSEQ multiplex PCR; TCRdb stores just in-frame clones and leaves some out. The sample yields approximately 98,000 clones, 50% to 70% seen once. Sequenced: NKG2D-low CD8+ T cells sorted from blood. Source of these receptors: a human donor with alopecia areata.

This sequence joins TRBV5-6 and TRBJ2-7; 13 bases are a match to TRBD2. After removal of 4 bases from V and 2 bases from J, the junction contained 3 bases not matched to a gene. The CDR3 has 15 residues. Germline values: CDR1 SGHDT, CDR2 YYEEEE. The CDR3: CASSAGLAGTYEQYF. CDR3 bases: TGTGCCAGCAGCGCGGGACTAGCGGGGACCTACGAGCAGTACTTC.

The chain is built from TRBV6-5 and TRBJ2-7; D unresolved. The ends were cut back, 0 bases at V and 6 bases at J, with 9 bases in the middle. Germline loops: CDR1 MNHEY, CDR2 SVGAGI. This CDR3 is built from 13 residues. The CDR3 sequence: CASSYSSDGEQYF. CDR3 in DNA: TGTGCCAGCAGTTACTCGAGTGACGGCGAGCAGTACTTC.

In this sample, this clone turned up a few times. The chain is built from TRBV7-2 and TRBJ2-1, with D possibly being TRBD2 (6 bases). This CDR3 contains 16 residues. V was trimmed by 0 bases and J by 7 bases, leaving 16 bases between them. Germline CDR1 and CDR2: SGHTA and FQGNSA. CDR3 protein: CASSLAGGAKGNEQFF. The CDR3 nucleotides read TGTGCCAGCAGCTTAGCTGGCGGGGCAAAGGGAAATGAGCAGTTCTTC. Together with reference TRBV7-2 and TRBJ2-1, the CDR3 gives the full variable domain: GAGVSQSPSNKVTEKGKDVELRCDPISGHTALYWYRQSLGQGLEFLIYFQGNSAPDKSGLPSDRFSAERTGGSVSTLTIQRTQQEDSAVYLCASSLAGGAKGNEQFFGPGTRLTVL.

The chain joins TRBV7-3 to TRBJ2-7; TRBD2 matches at 9 bases. The germline CDR1 and CDR2 sequences are SGHTA and FQGTGA. There are 15 residues in the CDR3. Losses at the gene ends were 6 bases for V and 0 bases for J; bases not matched to a gene: 6. The CDR3, as DNA: TGTGCCAGCAGTTTAGCGGGAGCCCTCTCCTACGAGCAGTACTTC. This sequence encodes CASSLAGALSYEQYF.

The V and J genes are TRBV27 and TRBJ1-1; no definite D call. V was shortened by 5 bases and J by 4 bases, with 14 bases between the two germline ends. This CDR3 region has 14 residues. Germline V lookup: CDR1 MNHEY, CDR2 SMNVEV (reference sequence). The CDR3 bases are TGTGCCAGCAGTGTCCCCGGACCGCGCACTGAAGCTTTCTTT. The encoded protein is CASSVPGPRTEAFF.

The chain couples TRBV7-9 to TRBJ2-7; D not certain. In germline, CDR1 is SEHNR, CDR2 FQNEAQ (reference sequence). The V and J ends lost 5 bases and 3 bases respectively, with 8 bases between them. This CDR3 region has 12 residues. The CDR3 nucleotides are TGTGCCAGCAGCCGCATACTCTACGAGCAGTACTTC. This sequence encodes CASSRILYEQYF.

The V and J genes are TRBV15 and TRBJ2-1, with 14 nucleotides matching TRBD2. CDR1 and CDR2 (germline): LNHNV, YYDKDF (reference sequence). This CDR3 comprises 18 residues. V was clipped by 1 base and J by 0 bases; unmatched bases: 2. DNA for the CDR3: TGTGCCACCAGCAGAGGACTAGCGGGAGGGTCCTCCTACAATGAGCAGTTCTTC. Translating gives CATSRGLAGGSSYNEQFF.

The rearrangement links TRBV11-3 to TRBJ1-2; D remains ambiguous. Germline loops: CDR1 SGHNT, CDR2 YENEEA. V was pared by 2 bases and J by 7 bases, with 8 bases between. The CDR3 has 12 residues. In DNA, the CDR3 is TGTGCCAGCAGCTTAATGTCGAGTGGCTACACCTTC. Protein: CASSLMSSGYTF.

The chain carries TRBV2 and TRBJ2-1; D might be TRBD1 (5 bases). V lost 8 bases, J lost 3 bases, and 14 bases lay in between. Germline V gives CDR1 SNHLY, CDR2 FYNNEI. This CDR3 has 14 residues. The CDR3 is CASLDIRDYNEQFF. In DNA form, the CDR3 reads TGTGCCAGCCTGGACATTCGAGACTACAATGAGCAGTTCTTC.

The chain carries TRBV7-3 and TRBJ2-5, with a tentative D call TRBD2 (6 bases). V was pared by 10 bases and J by 5 bases, with 17 bases between. Germline V lookup: CDR1 SGHTA, CDR2 FQGTGA. The CDR3 is made up of 13 amino acids. The CDR3 loop is CATSGTGGETQYF. The CDR3 nucleotides read TGTGCCACCTCGGGGACTGGGGGGGAGACCCAGTACTTC.

The chain recombines TRBV27 with TRBJ2-7, with 8 bases aligning to TRBD1. This CDR3 contains 14 residues. With 6 bases clipped from V and 4 bases from J, the junction kept 8 bases outside the gene matches. Per the germline V gene, CDR1 is MNHEY and CDR2 is SMNVEV (reference sequence). The CDR3 is CASRIGQGRYEQYF. The CDR3 coding sequence is TGTGCCAGCAGAATAGGACAGGGTCGATACGAGCAGTACTTC.

The V gene is TRBV7-9, the J gene TRBJ1-5, with D unclear. Germline assignment: CDR1 SEHNR and CDR2 FQNEAQ (reference sequence). The CDR3 runs 14 residues. V gave up 2 bases and J gave up 5 bases, with 10 bases separating them. CDR3 in DNA: TGTGCCAGCAGCTTATATGGGAAGGATCAGCCCCAGCATTTT. Its translation is CASSLYGKDQPQHF.

This chain joins TRBV4-1 and TRBJ2-7; 8 bases align to TRBD2. V dropped 0 bases and J dropped 4; count of bases not matched to a gene: 8. The germline V gene encodes CDR1 MGHRA and CDR2 YSYEKL. There are 16 residues in the CDR3. CDR3 loop: CASSQEGLAGVYEQYF. CDR3 sequence (DNA): TGCGCCAGCAGCCAAGAAGGGCTAGCGGGCGTATACGAGCAGTACTTC.

This chain links TRBV7-9 with TRBJ2-7; possible D gene TRBD2, 5 bases. Trimming pared 5 bases from V and 3 bases from J, leaving 20 bases between. The germline V gene encodes CDR1 SEHNR and CDR2 FQNEAQ (reference sequence). This CDR3 has 16 residues. DNA of the CDR3: TGTGCCAGCAGCCCCGTCCGGACTCGTAGTGTCTACGAGCAGTACTTC. As protein: CASSPVRTRSVYEQYF.

The chain couples TRBV28 to TRBJ1-2, with TRBD1 as a possible D gene (6 bases). The V gene lost 8 bases and the J gene lost 0 bases, with 10 bases spanning the gap. Germline loops: CDR1 MDHEN, CDR2 SYDVKM. This CDR3 is 13 amino acids long. The CDR3 loop reads CASRNRANYGYTF. DNA of the CDR3: TGTGCCAGCCGCAACAGGGCTAACTATGGCTACACCTTC.

There are a few counts of this clone. The chain employs TRBV5-1 and TRBJ2-7, with D unclear. This CDR3 has 12 amino acids. V was cut by 4 bases and J by 0 bases, with 5 bases left in between. Germline V CDR1 and CDR2: SGHRS, YFSETQ. CDR3: CASSVSSYEQYF. CDR3 in DNA: TGCGCCAGCAGCGTCAGCTCCTACGAGCAGTACTTC.